The entry below gives a single T cell receptor (beta chain) sequence along with its context. Its antigen has not been determined. No per-base quality is available; no much larger clone lies one base away. The immunoSEQ Assay, a bias-controlled multiplex PCR, was used to amplify TCRbeta CDR3 regions from genomic DNA. The study's processing was this. The number of nucleated cells in each sample was estimated from the amplification of reference gene primers within the assay. To quantify the absolute abundance of each unique TCRbeta CDR3 rearrangement, sequence reads were collapsed and filtered. For each sample, productive Simpson clonality was calculated as the square root of Simpson's diversity index over productive rearrangements. TCRdb took this table from immuneACCESS and kept in-frame rearrangements with V and J called. Such tables lack part of the clones; where checked against another copy, unresolved V genes explain under half of the gap, and the rest is unexplained. Clone size and V and J calls were adopted from that table, with D and trimming inferred from the DNA. For this sample there are more than 350,000 clones; around 89% appear just once. The top ten hold less than 1.2% of the sample.

This sample was included in a study of blood T cell repertoires in COVID-19 (dated by TCRdb to about 2020). Some background on the complete study: The collaborator samples originated in the United States, Italy and Spain and spanned the acute and convalescent phases of COVID-19. The material from the prospective study consisted of cDNA or gDNA derived from T cells, B-cell-depleted T cells, or PBMCs. Where HLA class I and class II types were available, the types were taken from metadata supplied by the sample provider, not from assay-based typing. The samples were drawn from two sources: the first 160 participants of the ongoing ImmuneRACE study, and approximately 1,300 subjects contributed by 6 global collaborators. Deeply sampled blood TCRbeta repertoires from subjects exposed to, actively infected with, or recovered from COVID-19 were included in the dataset. Nearly every sample came with metadata listing a de-identified subject ID, COVID-19 status, age in years and sex. The repertoires were released in a freely available public database intended as a resource for research on the immune response to SARS-CoV-2. Broader findings and caveats from the paper: How much clinical and demographic metadata was included differed by source and by participant, and the metadata was provided uncurated.

V lost 0 bases and J lost 11 bases; the stretch between them is 13 bases long. From the cysteine up to the phenylalanine, the CDR3 has a length of 13 residues. Only CDR3 DNA remains: 39 bases, in frame from the first base. Reading the germline V gene gives CDR1 MGHRA and CDR2 YSYEKL. Participants in the prospective study were enrolled through a virtual design, were aged roughly 18 to 100 years, and lived in fewer than 30 United States geographic areas. Cohort assignment in the prospective study relied on participant-reported clinical history from a screening survey and a study questionnaire. For ImmuneRACE Cohort 3, a participant was defined as recovered based on two consecutive negative NP/OP PCR tests, clearance by a healthcare professional, or resolution of symptoms. In the prospective study, whole blood, serum and a nasopharyngeal or oropharyngeal swab were collected from each participant by mobile phlebotomists. Prospective study participants could optionally give additional blood draws and questionnaires over an approximately 2-month period. Before DNA extraction, blood samples from the prospective study were shipped at room temperature or frozen.

The sequence links TRBV4-1 to TRBJ1-1; TRBD1 is a possible D gene, resting on 6 matching bases. The TCR originated in a man between 18 and 35 years old who had recovered from COVID-19. The sample was PBMCs or T cells enriched from blood (not recorded which). The DNA sequence is given as TGCGCCAGCAGCCAAGAACAGGGATTTCGGGCTTTCTTT. The resulting protein is CASSQEQGFRAFF.